The table lists the clone carrying this T cell receptor (beta chain) with a count of one. Data came from immunoSEQ multiplex PCR; TCRdb stores just in-frame clones and leaves some out. The sample records fewer than 90,000 clones, roughly 90% being singletons. Trimming cost V 4 bases and J 4 bases; bases outside gene matches: 6. Looked up from germline, CDR1 is SGHRS and CDR2 is YFSETQ. The CDR3 length is 14 residues. The sample originates from a study of control samples from healthy donors and cancer patients. V is TRBV5-1 and J is TRBJ2-5; TRBD1 matches at 8 bases. This sequence originates from a woman aged 45 to 65 in good health. Material: blood. CDR3 in DNA: TGCGCCAGCAGCCAAACAGGGGGAGCAGAGACCCAGTACTTC. It codes for CASSQTGGAETQYF.